These 31 T cell receptor beta chains share one sample of origin, sequenced in a study of OX40 agonist ivuxolimab in advanced cancers. Profiled with immunoSEQ multiplex PCR; TCRdb holds only in-frame clones, not every one. Of about 99,000 clones listed, approximately 95% are singletons. The starting material was CD4+ or CD8+ T cells sorted from blood, obtained in a trial of the OX40 agonist ivuxolimab. All receptors come from an adult with an advanced solid tumor such as melanoma, head and neck, liver or kidney cancer.

The chain recombines TRBV29-1 with TRBJ1-1; D remains ambiguous. V dropped 3 bases and J dropped 2 bases, with 7 bases sitting between them. This CDR3 is built from 12 residues. Germline V CDR1 and CDR2: SQVTM, ANQGSEA. The CDR3 DNA is TGCAGCGTTGAGAGGTATAACACTGAAGCTTTCTTT. It translates to CSVERYNTEAFF.

The chain is built from TRBV7-9 and TRBJ1-1; D gene unclear. The germline V and J ends were trimmed by 4 bases and 0 bases, with 12 bases remaining between them. The CDR3 is 15 residues long. The germline gives CDR1 SEHNR, CDR2 FQNEAQ (reference sequence). The CDR3 sequence: CASSSPPEVNTEAFF. CDR3 bases: TGTGCCAGCAGCTCTCCGCCGGAAGTGAACACTGAAGCTTTCTTT.

This CDR3 reads CASGLDPGRSDTQYF. The CDR3, as DNA: TGTGCTAGTGGTTTAGACCCAGGCCGCTCAGATACGCAGTATTTT. The genes are TRBV12-5 and TRBJ2-3; D is unresolved. The CDR3 extends over 15 amino acids. CDR1 and CDR2 from the germline V gene are LGHNT and FRNRAP. The germline V and J ends were trimmed by 3 bases and 4 bases, with 14 bases remaining between them.

The V gene is TRBV18, the J gene TRBJ2-1, with D unclear. There are 13 residues in the CDR3. The V end was cut by 5 bases, the J end by 8 bases, with 13 bases between. Per germline, CDR1 KGHSH and CDR2 LQKENI. CDR3 in amino acids: CASSAVEEHEQFF. The CDR3 nucleotides are TGTGCCAGCTCAGCCGTTGAGGAGCATGAGCAGTTCTTC.

J is TRBJ2-5 and V is TRBV11-2; 7 bases align to TRBD2. Judging by the DNA end, TRBJ2-7 fits better; the J call may be wrong. CDR3 length: 17 amino acids. In germline, CDR1 is SGHAT, CDR2 FQNNGV. The CDR3 DNA is TGTGCCAGCAGCTTAGATCTAGGTACTAGCGTTGCCTACGAGCAGTACTTC. Amino acid sequence: CASSLDLGTSVAYEQYF.

V usage is TRBV27 and J usage is TRBJ1-5, with unresolved D. Deletions cut 4 bases from V and 1 base from J, with 11 bases between. This CDR3 region has 15 residues. Germline assignment: CDR1 MNHEY and CDR2 SMNVEV (reference sequence). In DNA form, the CDR3 reads TGTGCCAGCAGTTCTTTGGGAGAAAGCAATCAGCCCCAGCATTTT. It translates to CASSSLGESNQPQHF.

The chain links TRBV19 to TRBJ1-1; D may be TRBD1 (6 bases). The V end was cut by 7 bases, the J end by 4 bases, with 19 bases between. Germline CDR1 reads LNHDA; CDR2 reads SQIVND (reference sequence). The CDR3 runs 15 residues. In nucleotides, the CDR3 is TGTGCCAGTACCCCGGGCAGGGGCCTGAGCACTGAAGCTTTCTTT. Residues: CASTPGRGLSTEAFF.

This clone was seen only once. The V call is TRBV4-2, the J call TRBJ2-7; D is ambiguous. Trimming took 4 bases from V and 4 from J, leaving 8 bases between them. Looked up from germline, CDR1 is LGHNA and CDR2 is YNFKEQ. The CDR3 covers 12 residues. CDR3 protein: CASSPGGYEQYF. The CDR3 region has the DNA TGTGCCAGCAGCCCGGGTGGGTACGAGCAGTACTTC.

The chain couples TRBV7-9 to TRBJ2-1; TRBD2 agrees at 7 bases. CDR1 SEHNR and CDR2 FQNEAQ come from the germline V gene (reference sequence). The CDR3 sequence is 15 residues long. V was pared by 5 bases and J by 8 bases, with 12 bases of the junction left unmatched. CDR3 coding DNA: TGTGCCAGCAGCCGCCTGAGGGAGGGCTCCCATGAGCAGTTCTTC. This codes for CASSRLREGSHEQFF. The entire variable domain, with the rest obtained from reference TRBV7-9 and TRBJ2-1, is as follows: DTGVSQNPRHKITKRGQNVTFRCDPISEHNRLYWYRQTLGQGPEFLTYFQNEAQLEKSRLLSDRFSAERPKGSFSTLEIQRTEQGDSAMYLCASSRLREGSHEQFFGPGTRLTVL.

As DNA, the CDR3 is TGTGCCAGCAGCTCGACTAGCGGGACAGGTGAGCAGTTCTTC. Translated: CASSSTSGTGEQFF. The chain is built from TRBV7-3 and TRBJ2-1; 11 bases line up with TRBD2. The junction had 5 bases not matched to a gene; V was cut back by 4 bases and J by 9 bases. The CDR3 is 14 residues long. Per germline, CDR1 SGHTA and CDR2 FQGTGA.

The chain couples TRBV5-4 to TRBJ2-2, with 9 bases fitting TRBD2. CDR1 and CDR2 (germline): SGHNT, YYREEE (reference sequence). This CDR3 has 15 amino acids. The ends lost 0 bases at V and 6 bases at J; junction bases unmatched: 3. The DNA of the CDR3 is TGTGCCAGCAGCTTGGCTCTAGCGGGGCCCGGGGAGCTGTTTTTT. Protein sequence: CASSLALAGPGELFF. Based on the CDR3 plus reference TRBV5-4 and TRBJ2-2, the full variable domain is ETGVTQSPTHLIKTRGQQVTLRCSSQSGHNTVSWYQQALGQGPQFIFQYYREEENGRGNFPPRFSGLQFPNYSSELNVNALELDDSALYLCASSLALAGPGELFFGEGSRLTVL.

J is TRBJ2-1 and V is TRBV29-1; no definite D call. With 0 bases removed from V and 5 bases from J, the gap between germline ends came to 14 bases. The CDR3 covers 15 residues. The germline gives CDR1 SQVTM, CDR2 ANQGSEA. The CDR3 loop reads CSVEDPIRIHNEQFF. CDR3 nucleotides: TGCAGCGTTGAAGATCCAATACGCATCCACAATGAGCAGTTCTTC.

This clone appeared once. This chain uses TRBV4-3 with TRBJ2-1; D gene unclear. V was shortened by 1 base and J by 3 bases, with 7 bases between the two germline ends. This CDR3 contains 14 residues. Germline V CDR1 and CDR2: LGHNA, YSLEER. CDR3: CASSQVWDYNEQFF. CDR3 coding DNA: TGCGCCAGCAGCCAAGTGTGGGACTACAATGAGCAGTTCTTC.

The rearrangement joins TRBV5-1 to TRBJ2-1; 9 bases align to TRBD1. This CDR3 comprises 15 residues. Germline CDR1 SGHRS, CDR2 YFSETQ. V was clipped by 0 bases and J by 3 bases; unmatched bases: 1. The DNA for the CDR3 is TGCGCCAGCAGCTTGGTGACAGGGGGCTACAATGAGCAGTTCTTC. Residues: CASSLVTGGYNEQFF.

The chain has TRBV15 and TRBJ2-7; D may correspond to TRBD1 or TRBD2 (5 bases each). The CDR3 is made up of 16 amino acids. Germline V CDR1 and CDR2: LNHNV, YYDKDF (reference sequence). Trimming took off 0 bases at V and 4 bases at J, with 16 bases between the two ends. CDR3 nucleotides: TGTGCCACCAGCAGAGAGGAAGTGGCAGGGACGTACGAGCAGTACTTC. Its protein is CATSREEVAGTYEQYF.

The chain carries TRBV2 and TRBJ2-3, with D perhaps TRBD2 (6 bases). This CDR3 is built from 15 residues. The V end was cut by 7 bases, the J end by 4 bases, with 18 bases between. Germline values: CDR1 SNHLY, CDR2 FYNNEI. The CDR3, as DNA: TGTGCCAGCACGGCAGGACCTTGGGGGGCAGATACGCAGTATTTT. Translated: CASTAGPWGADTQYF.

The rearrangement uses TRBV6-5 and TRBJ2-3; no firm D call. Germline V gene lookup returns CDR1 MNHEY and CDR2 SVGAGI. The CDR3 covers 16 residues. The V end was cut by 2 bases, the J end by 0 bases, with 12 bases between. This chain's CDR3 is CASSYILGSSTDTQYF. Written as DNA, the CDR3 is TGTGCCAGCAGTTACATTTTGGGTTCAAGCACAGATACGCAGTATTTT.

This clone was counted once. The genes are TRBV19 and TRBJ1-1; D is unresolved. The germline V gene has CDR1 LNHDA and CDR2 SQIVND (reference sequence). The CDR3 covers 13 residues. With 5 bases removed from V and 1 base from J, the gap between germline ends came to 8 bases. The CDR3 coding sequence is TGTGCCAGTAGTCTTTATCCGAACACTGAAGCTTTCTTT. Translating gives CASSLYPNTEAFF.

The V gene is TRBV9, the J gene TRBJ2-2; D perhaps matches TRBD1 (6 bases). The germline CDR1 and CDR2 sequences are SGDLS and YYNGEE. Trimming took off 3 bases at V and 2 bases at J, with 20 bases between the two ends. This CDR3 region has 18 residues. The CDR3, as DNA: TGTGCCAGCAGCGCGTTGGGGGTAGGACAGAAAAACACCGGGGAGCTGTTTTTT. Encoded protein: CASSALGVGQKNTGELFF.

V and J are TRBV6-5 and TRBJ1-1; possible D gene TRBD1, 6 bases. The germline V and J ends were trimmed by 8 bases and 0 bases, with 16 bases remaining between them. Germline V gene sequence: CDR1 MNHEY, CDR2 SVGAGI. The CDR3 covers 15 residues. The DNA of the CDR3 is TGTGCCAGCCGCCCCCCGGGACAAGTGAACACTGAAGCTTTCTTT. Translated: CASRPPGQVNTEAFF.

The chain employs TRBV11-2 and TRBJ2-5, with D possibly being TRBD1 (6 bases). The CDR3 is made up of 15 amino acids. Trimming took off 5 bases at V and 3 bases at J, with 16 bases between the two ends. Germline V gene lookup returns CDR1 SGHAT and CDR2 FQNNGV. DNA of the CDR3: TGTGCCAGCAGCCTCGCGGAATACAGGGAAGAGACCCAGTACTTC. Amino acids: CASSLAEYREETQYF.

The chain joins TRBV29-1 to TRBJ2-7; unclear D gene. Germline values: CDR1 SQVTM, CDR2 ANQGSEA. The CDR3 extends over 11 amino acids. V gave up 5 bases and J gave up 2 bases, with 7 bases separating them. In DNA form, the CDR3 reads TGCAGCGTTCGGCAGGCCTACGAGCAGTACTTC. Translated: CSVRQAYEQYF.

This clone was seen just once. The chain combines TRBV5-1 with TRBJ2-5; D perhaps matches TRBD2 (6 bases). Germline CDR1 SGHRS, CDR2 YFSETQ. The CDR3 is 18 amino acids. Trimming cost V 0 bases and J 4 bases, with 22 bases left between them. The CDR3 DNA reads TGCGCCAGCAGCTTGGATGAGCTAGGGTTTGTCGGGGGAGAGACCCAGTACTTC. Translated: CASSLDELGFVGGETQYF.

The genes are TRBV9 and TRBJ2-1; D may be TRBD1 (7 bases). Germline V gives CDR1 SGDLS, CDR2 YYNGEE. The germline V and J ends were trimmed by 9 bases and 3 bases, with 16 bases remaining between them. The CDR3 extends over 14 amino acids. This CDR3 is CATRGLAIYNEQFF. The CDR3 nucleotides are TGTGCCACGAGGGGGCTAGCGATCTACAATGAGCAGTTCTTC.

V usage is TRBV15 and J usage is TRBJ2-3; D gene ambiguous. Trimming removed 4 bases from V and 4 bases from J, with 12 bases in between. The germline V gene has CDR1 LNHNV and CDR2 YYDKDF (reference sequence). This CDR3 spans 14 amino acids. The CDR3 loop is CATSTFIAADTQYF. The CDR3 nucleotides are TGTGCCACCAGCACGTTCATAGCAGCAGATACGCAGTATTTT.

The chain joins TRBV10-1 to TRBJ2-5, with TRBD1 as a possible D gene (7 bases). Between the trimmed V and J ends, which lost 3 bases and 5 bases, there was a span of 10 bases. CDR3 length: 13 amino acids. Germline CDR1 is WNHNN and CDR2 is SYGVQD (reference sequence). DNA of the CDR3: TGCGCCAGCAGTGACAGGGGGACTGAGACCCAGTACTTC. This translates into CASSDRGTETQYF.

The chain has TRBV7-8 and TRBJ2-5; 9 nucleotides match TRBD1. V was pared by 0 bases and J by 4 bases, with 6 bases of the junction left unmatched. CDR1 SGHVS and CDR2 FQNEAQ come from the germline V gene. The CDR3 covers 16 residues. In DNA form, the CDR3 reads TGTGCCAGCAGCTTAGCGGGGACAGGGAACGGAGAGACCCAGTACTTC. This sequence encodes CASSLAGTGNGETQYF.

This CDR3 is CASSLASSYEQYF. As DNA, the CDR3 is TGTGCCAGCAGCTTAGCGTCCTCCTACGAGCAGTACTTC. V and J are TRBV7-9 and TRBJ2-7, with no clear D. V was cut by 0 bases and J by 0 bases, with 3 bases left in between. The CDR3 has 13 residues. The V gene's germline CDR1 is SEHNR and CDR2 FQNEAQ (reference sequence).

This sequence joins TRBV28 and TRBJ2-4, with 9 nucleotides matching TRBD1. The CDR3 consists of 12 residues. CDR1 MDHEN and CDR2 SYDVKM come from the germline V gene. The J segment lost 7 bases and the V segment lost 8 bases, leaving 3 bases of the junction unmatched. This CDR3 is CASGTGWNIQYF. The CDR3 DNA follows: TGTGCCAGCGGGACAGGGTGGAACATTCAGTACTTC.

V usage is TRBV9 and J usage is TRBJ2-4; D is uncertain. Trimming left V 3 bases short and J 0 bases short, with 10 bases between. Germline CDR1 SGDLS, CDR2 YYNGEE. There are 15 residues in the CDR3. CDR3 bases: TGTGCCAGCAGCGCCTCACCCTTAGCCAAAAACATTCAGTACTTC. As protein: CASSASPLAKNIQYF. Full variable domain (remainder filled in from reference TRBV9 and TRBJ2-4): DSGVTQTPKHLITATGQRVTLRCSPRSGDLSVYWYQQSLDQGLQFLIQYYNGEERAKGNILERFSAQQFPDLHSELNLSSLELGDSALYFCASSASPLAKNIQYFGAGTRLSVL.

The V and J genes are TRBV6-5 and TRBJ2-1; no reliable D call. CDR3 length: 12 amino acids. The V gene lost 4 bases and the J gene lost 8 bases, with 9 bases spanning the gap. Germline V gene lookup returns CDR1 MNHEY and CDR2 SVGAGI. In DNA form, the CDR3 reads TGTGCCAGCAGTTCGGACGGACATGAGCAGTTCTTC. Translating it yields CASSSDGHEQFF.